The 3 T cell receptor beta chains in this list originate from one sample, sequenced in a study of T cell responses to AZD1222 COVID-19 vaccine. Only in-frame clones appear in the TCRdb table, and some are missing; sequencing was by immunoSEQ multiplex PCR. The sample holds 100,000 or so clones, 85% to 90% seen once. Here the sequenced sample was peripheral blood, taken on day 0 of AZD1222 vaccination. The receptors here all came from an adult in good health.

The CDR3 DNA follows: TGTGCTTATAGCGGGGGGTACACCGGGGAGCTGTTTTTT. Residues: CAYSGGYTGELFF. The chain joins TRBV30 to TRBJ2-2; TRBD2 matches 10 bases. Germline CDR1 reads GTSNPN; CDR2 reads SVGIG (reference sequence). The CDR3 extends over 13 amino acids.

The V and J genes are TRBV5-1 and TRBJ2-7; tentatively, D is TRBD1 (6 bases). Germline V gene sequence: CDR1 SGHRS, CDR2 YFSETQ. Trimming stripped 6 bases from V and 3 bases from J, with 13 bases between. The CDR3 totals 13 residues. The CDR3 loop is CASKGQEDYEQYF. The CDR3 DNA is TGCGCCAGCAAGGGACAAGAGGACTACGAGCAGTACTTC.

The V and J genes are TRBV5-1 and TRBJ1-3; the D gene is possibly TRBD1 (5 bases). This CDR3 spans 15 amino acids. V was trimmed by 1 base and J by 4 bases, leaving 12 bases between them. Germline assignment: CDR1 SGHRS and CDR2 YFSETQ. The CDR3 is CASSLSSGRGNTIYF. CDR3 in DNA: TGCGCCAGCAGCTTGTCGTCGGGGCGCGGAAACACCATATATTTT.